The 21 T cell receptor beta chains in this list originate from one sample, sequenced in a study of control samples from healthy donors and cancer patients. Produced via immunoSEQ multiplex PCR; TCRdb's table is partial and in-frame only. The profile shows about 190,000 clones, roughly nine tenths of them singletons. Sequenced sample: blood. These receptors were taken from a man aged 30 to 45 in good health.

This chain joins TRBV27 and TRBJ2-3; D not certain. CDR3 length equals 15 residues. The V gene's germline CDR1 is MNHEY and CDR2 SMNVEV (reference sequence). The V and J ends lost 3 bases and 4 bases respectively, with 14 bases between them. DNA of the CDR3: TGTGCCAGCAGTTTGGTGAACACACCCCCAGATACGCAGTATTTT. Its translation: CASSLVNTPPDTQYF.

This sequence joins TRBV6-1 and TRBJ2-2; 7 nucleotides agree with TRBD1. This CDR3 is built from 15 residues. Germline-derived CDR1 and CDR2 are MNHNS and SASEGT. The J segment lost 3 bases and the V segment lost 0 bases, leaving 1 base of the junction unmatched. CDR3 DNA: TGTGCCAGCAGTGAAGCTGGGACAGACACCGGGGAGCTGTTTTTT. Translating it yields CASSEAGTDTGELFF.

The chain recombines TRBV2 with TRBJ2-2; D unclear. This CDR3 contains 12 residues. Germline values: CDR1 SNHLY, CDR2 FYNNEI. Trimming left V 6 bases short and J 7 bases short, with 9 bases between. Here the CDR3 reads CASRAWGGELFF. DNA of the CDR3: TGTGCCAGCAGGGCCTGGGGCGGGGAGCTGTTTTTT. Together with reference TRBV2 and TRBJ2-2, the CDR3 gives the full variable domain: EPEVTQTPSHQVTQMGQEVILRCVPISNHLYFYWYRQILGQKVEFLVSFYNNEISEKSEIFDDQFSVERPDGSNFTLKIRSTKLEDSAMYFCASRAWGGELFFGEGSRLTVL.

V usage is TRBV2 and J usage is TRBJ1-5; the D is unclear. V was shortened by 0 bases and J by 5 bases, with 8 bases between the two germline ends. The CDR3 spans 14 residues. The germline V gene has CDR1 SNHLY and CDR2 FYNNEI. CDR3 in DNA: TGTGCCAGCAGTGAAGCAGGGCAGGATCAGCCCCAGCATTTT. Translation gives CASSEAGQDQPQHF. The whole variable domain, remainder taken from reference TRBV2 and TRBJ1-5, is EPEVTQTPSHQVTQMGQEVILRCVPISNHLYFYWYRQILGQKVEFLVSFYNNEISEKSEIFDDQFSVERPDGSNFTLKIRSTKLEDSAMYFCASSEAGQDQPQHFGDGTRLSIL.

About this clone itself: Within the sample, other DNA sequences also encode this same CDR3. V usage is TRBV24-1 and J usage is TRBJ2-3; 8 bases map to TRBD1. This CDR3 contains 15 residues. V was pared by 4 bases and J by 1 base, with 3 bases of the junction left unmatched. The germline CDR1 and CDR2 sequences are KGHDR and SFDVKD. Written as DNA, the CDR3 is TGTGCCACCAGTGACGTGACAGGGGGCACAGATACGCAGTATTTT. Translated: CATSDVTGGTDTQYF.

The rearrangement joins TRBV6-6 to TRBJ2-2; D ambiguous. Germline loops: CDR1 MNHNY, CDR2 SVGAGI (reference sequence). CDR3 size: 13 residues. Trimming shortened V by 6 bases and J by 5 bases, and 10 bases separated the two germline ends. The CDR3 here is CASRNQLTGELFF. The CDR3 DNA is TGTGCCAGCAGAAATCAGCTTACCGGGGAGCTGTTTTTT.

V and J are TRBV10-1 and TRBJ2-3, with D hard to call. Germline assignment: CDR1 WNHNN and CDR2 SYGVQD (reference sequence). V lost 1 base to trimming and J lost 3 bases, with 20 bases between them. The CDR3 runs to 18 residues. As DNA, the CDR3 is TGCGCCAGCAGTGAGTTTTCAGACGCTAGGACGGCTACAGATACGCAGTATTTT. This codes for CASSEFSDARTATDTQYF.

The CDR3 DNA reads TGCGCCAGCAGCGCTAGCGGGGGGGTTTTAGGAGGCGAGCAGTACTTC. It yields the protein CASSASGGVLGGEQYF. The chain has TRBV4-1 and TRBJ2-7; 12 bases are shared with TRBD2. Germline trimming cut 5 bases from V and 6 bases from J; bases unmatched to any gene: 11. Germline V gene data show CDR1 as MGHRA and CDR2 as YSYEKL. This CDR3 comprises 16 residues.

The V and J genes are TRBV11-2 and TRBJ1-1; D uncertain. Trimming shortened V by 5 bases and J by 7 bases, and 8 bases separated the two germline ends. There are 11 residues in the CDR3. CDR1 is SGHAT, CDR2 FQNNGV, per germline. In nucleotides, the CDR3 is TGTGCCAGCAGCCAACGCTATGAAGCTTTCTTT. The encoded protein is CASSQRYEAFF.

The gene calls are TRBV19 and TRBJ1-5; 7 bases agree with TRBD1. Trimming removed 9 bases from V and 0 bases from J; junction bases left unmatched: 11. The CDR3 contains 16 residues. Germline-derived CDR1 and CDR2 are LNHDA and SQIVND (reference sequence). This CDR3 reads CASHPGGYHSNQPQHF. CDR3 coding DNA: TGTGCCAGCCACCCAGGGGGGTATCATAGCAATCAGCCCCAGCATTTT.

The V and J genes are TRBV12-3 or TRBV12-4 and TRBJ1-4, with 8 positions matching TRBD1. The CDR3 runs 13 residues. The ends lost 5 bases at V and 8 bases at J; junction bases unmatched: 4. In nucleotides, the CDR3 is TGTGCCAGCAGTGGACAGGGAAACGAAAAACTGTTTTTT. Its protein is CASSGQGNEKLFF.

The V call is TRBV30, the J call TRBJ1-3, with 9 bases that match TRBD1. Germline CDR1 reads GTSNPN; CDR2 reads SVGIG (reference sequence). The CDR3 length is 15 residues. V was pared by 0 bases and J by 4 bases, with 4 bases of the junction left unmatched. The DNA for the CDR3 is TGTGCCTGGAGTGTACATGGGACAGGGGGAAACACCATATATTTT. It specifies CAWSVHGTGGNTIYF.

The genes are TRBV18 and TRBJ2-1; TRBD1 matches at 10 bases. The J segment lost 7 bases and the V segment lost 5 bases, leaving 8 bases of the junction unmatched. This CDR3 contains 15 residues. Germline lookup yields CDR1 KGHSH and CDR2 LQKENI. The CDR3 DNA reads TGTGCCAGCTCAGTGGACAGGGGGTGGCTTAATGAGCAGTTCTTC. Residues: CASSVDRGWLNEQFF.

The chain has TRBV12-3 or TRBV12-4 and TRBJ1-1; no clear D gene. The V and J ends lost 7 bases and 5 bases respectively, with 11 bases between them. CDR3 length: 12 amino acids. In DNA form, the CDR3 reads TGTGCCAGCATCAGTCAGGCTACTGAAGCTTTCTTT. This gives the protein CASISQATEAFF.

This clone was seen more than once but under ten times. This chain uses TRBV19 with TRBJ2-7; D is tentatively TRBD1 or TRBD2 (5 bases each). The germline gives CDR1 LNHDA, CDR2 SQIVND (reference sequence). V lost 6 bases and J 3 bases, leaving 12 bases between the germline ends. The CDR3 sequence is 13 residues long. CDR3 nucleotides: TGTGCCAGTAGCCTGGGGGAAGGCTACGAGCAGTACTTC. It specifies CASSLGEGYEQYF.

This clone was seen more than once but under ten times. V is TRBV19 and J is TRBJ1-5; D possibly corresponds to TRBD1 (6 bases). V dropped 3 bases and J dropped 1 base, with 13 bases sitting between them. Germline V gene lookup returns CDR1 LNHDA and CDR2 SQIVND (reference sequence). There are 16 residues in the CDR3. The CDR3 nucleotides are TGTGCCAGTAGTATGGGGGCGGGGGTAAGCAATCAGCCCCAGCATTTT. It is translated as CASSMGAGVSNQPQHF.

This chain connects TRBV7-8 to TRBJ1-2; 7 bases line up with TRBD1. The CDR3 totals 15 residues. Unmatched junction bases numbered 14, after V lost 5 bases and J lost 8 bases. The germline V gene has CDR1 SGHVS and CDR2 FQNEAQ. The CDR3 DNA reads TGTGCCAGCAGCCTATCACCCGACAGGGCTGCCGGCTACACCTTC. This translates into CASSLSPDRAAGYTF. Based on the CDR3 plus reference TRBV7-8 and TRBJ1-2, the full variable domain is GAGVSQSPRYKVAKRGQDVALRCDPISGHVSLFWYQQALGQGPEFLTYFQNEAQLDKSGLPSDRFFAERPEGSVSTLKIQRTQQEDSAVYLCASSLSPDRAAGYTFGSGTRLTVV.

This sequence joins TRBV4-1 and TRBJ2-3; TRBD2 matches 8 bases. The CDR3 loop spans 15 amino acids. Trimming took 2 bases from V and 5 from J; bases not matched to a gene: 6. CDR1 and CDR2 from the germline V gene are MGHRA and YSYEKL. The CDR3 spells CASSQLGLAVDTQYF. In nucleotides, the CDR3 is TGCGCCAGCAGCCAACTTGGACTAGCTGTAGATACGCAGTATTTT.

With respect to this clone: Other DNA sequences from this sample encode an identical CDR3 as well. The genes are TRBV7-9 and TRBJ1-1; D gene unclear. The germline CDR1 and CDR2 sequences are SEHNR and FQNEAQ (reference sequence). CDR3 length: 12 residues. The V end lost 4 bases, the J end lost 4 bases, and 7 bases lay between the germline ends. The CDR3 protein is CASSSGGTEAFF. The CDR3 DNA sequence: TGTGCCAGCAGCTCCGGTGGCACTGAAGCTTTCTTT. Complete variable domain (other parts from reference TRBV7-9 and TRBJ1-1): DTGVSQNPRHKITKRGQNVTFRCDPISEHNRLYWYRQTLGQGPEFLTYFQNEAQLEKSRLLSDRFSAERPKGSFSTLEIQRTEQGDSAMYLCASSSGGTEAFFGQGTRLTVV.

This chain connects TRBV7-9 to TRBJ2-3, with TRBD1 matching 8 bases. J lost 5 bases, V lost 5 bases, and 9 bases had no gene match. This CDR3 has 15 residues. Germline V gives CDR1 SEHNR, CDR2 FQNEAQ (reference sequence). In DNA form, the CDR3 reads TGTGCCAGCAGCCCAGGACAGGGAGGAGGAGATACGCAGTATTTT. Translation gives CASSPGQGGGDTQYF.

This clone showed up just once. The CDR3 loop is CASSNTGRDTGELFF. In DNA, the CDR3 is TGTGCCAGCAGCAATACCGGGAGGGACACCGGGGAGCTGTTTTTT. This chain joins TRBV6-6 and TRBJ2-2; the match to TRBD2 covers 8 bases. The CDR3 loop spans 15 amino acids. J gave up 3 bases and V 6 bases, and 6 bases lay outside the gene matches. Germline V CDR1 and CDR2: MNHNY, SVGAGI (reference sequence).